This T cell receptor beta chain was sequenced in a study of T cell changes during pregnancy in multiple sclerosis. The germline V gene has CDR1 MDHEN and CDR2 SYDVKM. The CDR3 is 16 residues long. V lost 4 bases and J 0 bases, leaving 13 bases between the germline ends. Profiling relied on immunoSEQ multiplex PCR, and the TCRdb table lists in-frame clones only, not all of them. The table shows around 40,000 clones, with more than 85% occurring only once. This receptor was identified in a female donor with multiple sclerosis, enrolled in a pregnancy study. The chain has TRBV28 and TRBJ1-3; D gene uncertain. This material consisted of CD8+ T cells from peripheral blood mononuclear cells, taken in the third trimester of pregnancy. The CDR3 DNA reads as TGTGCCAGCAGTTCTCCTCACGTAGTCTCTGGAAACACCATATATTTT. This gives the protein CASSSPHVVSGNTIYF.